These 14 T cell receptor beta chains share one sample of origin, sequenced in a study of OX40 agonist ivuxolimab in advanced cancers. Method: immunoSEQ multiplex PCR; TCRdb's copy keeps in-frame clones and lacks some. The sample gives about 25,000 clones, approximately 78% of which show up once; more than 1.4% is in the top ten. The source material was CD4+ or CD8+ T cells sorted from blood, sampled in a trial of the OX40 agonist ivuxolimab. The receptors stem from an adult with an advanced solid tumor such as melanoma, head and neck, liver or kidney cancer.

This clone was picked up one time. The chain links TRBV28 to TRBJ1-4; no definite D call. The CDR3 loop spans 11 amino acids. Germline assignment: CDR1 MDHEN and CDR2 SYDVKM. V shed 8 bases and J shed 5 bases, with 6 bases lying between them. The CDR3 DNA reads as TGTGCCAGCGGGCAGAATGAAAAACTGTTTTTT. Amino acids: CASGQNEKLFF.

The J gene is TRBJ2-3, the V gene TRBV5-6, with 12 nucleotides matching TRBD2. There are 16 residues in the CDR3. V trimming: 4 bases; J trimming: 4 bases; junction bases outside the gene matches: 7. CDR1 is SGHDT, CDR2 YYEEEE, per germline. The CDR3 bases are TGTGCCAGCAGCCCACTGACTAGCGGGAGAGCAGATACGCAGTATTTT. It is translated as CASSPLTSGRADTQYF.

The chain joins TRBV28 to TRBJ1-4, with 10 bases that match TRBD1. The trim removed 2 bases at V and 8 bases at J, leaving 5 bases unmatched. The CDR3 loop spans 15 amino acids. Germline V CDR1 and CDR2: MDHEN, SYDVKM. The DNA for the CDR3 is TGTGCCAGCAGTTTACGTGGGACAGGGGACGAAAAACTGTTTTTT. Amino acids: CASSLRGTGDEKLFF. The variable domain in full, completed from reference TRBV28 and TRBJ1-4, reads DVKVTQSSRYLVKRTGEKVFLECVQDMDHENMFWYRQDPGLGLRLIYFSYDVKMKEKGDIPEGYSVSREKKERFSLILESASTNQTSMYLCASSLRGTGDEKLFFGSGTQLSVL.

This chain uses TRBV5-1 with TRBJ2-1; the match to TRBD1 covers 7 bases. V dropped 7 bases and J dropped 0; count of bases not matched to a gene: 7. The germline V gene encodes CDR1 SGHRS and CDR2 YFSETQ. This CDR3 comprises 15 residues. DNA of the CDR3: TGCGCCAGCTACGGGGACAGTAGCTCCTACAATGAGCAGTTCTTC. Translation: CASYGDSSSYNEQFF.

This sequence joins TRBV9 and TRBJ1-4; D is perhaps TRBD1 (5 bases). V was trimmed by 4 bases and J by 0 bases, leaving 10 bases between them. The CDR3 consists of 15 residues. CDR1 SGDLS and CDR2 YYNGEE come from the germline V gene. CDR3 sequence (DNA): TGTGCCAGCAGCACTGGGACTACAACTAATGAAAAACTGTTTTTT. Translated, it gives CASSTGTTTNEKLFF.

The rearrangement joins TRBV7-8 to TRBJ2-7, with unresolved D. The germline V and J ends were trimmed by 3 bases and 5 bases, with 5 bases remaining between them. Germline lookup yields CDR1 SGHVS and CDR2 FQNEAQ. The CDR3 totals 11 residues. The DNA of the CDR3 is TGTGCCAGCAGCTTGATGAACGAGCAGTACTTC. It is translated as CASSLMNEQYF.

This clone was counted a few times. CDR3 sequence reads: CASSYSREGEQFF. Written as DNA, the CDR3 is TGTGCCAGCAGCTACTCCAGGGAAGGGGAGCAGTTCTTC. The rearrangement joins TRBV7-2 to TRBJ2-1; TRBD1 is a possible D gene (5 bases). V was pared by 4 bases and J by 10 bases, with 14 bases between. The CDR3 is 13 residues long. Germline loops: CDR1 SGHTA, CDR2 FQGNSA. The whole variable domain, remainder taken from reference TRBV7-2 and TRBJ2-1, is GAGVSQSPSNKVTEKGKDVELRCDPISGHTALYWYRQSLGQGLEFLIYFQGNSAPDKSGLPSDRFSAERTGGSVSTLTIQRTQQEDSAVYLCASSYSREGEQFFGPGTRLTVL.

V is TRBV12-5 and J is TRBJ2-1; TRBD2 matches at 8 bases. The CDR3 loop spans 16 amino acids. V shed 6 bases and J 0 bases; nucleotides not matched to a gene: 7. Germline CDR1 LGHNT, CDR2 FRNRAP. The CDR3 DNA reads TGTGCTAGTGGCGCAAGCGGGAGTGGCTCCTACAATGAGCAGTTCTTC. It encodes CASGASGSGSYNEQFF.

J is TRBJ2-7 and V is TRBV2, with D possibly being TRBD2 (6 bases). There are 14 residues in the CDR3. Looked up from germline, CDR1 is SNHLY and CDR2 is FYNNEI. Trimming removed 0 bases from V and 3 bases from J, with 9 bases in between. CDR3: CASSEARGLYEQYF. CDR3 coding DNA: TGTGCCAGCAGTGAAGCGCGGGGCCTCTACGAGCAGTACTTC.

V usage is TRBV6-1 and J usage is TRBJ2-7; tentative D call: TRBD2 (5 bases). The CDR3 is 15 amino acids. With 1 base removed from V and 3 bases from J, the gap between germline ends came to 13 bases. Germline loops: CDR1 MNHNS, CDR2 SASEGT. In DNA, the CDR3 is TGTGCCAGCAGTGAAGGGGCGGGTATCCTCTACGAGCAGTACTTC. Translation: CASSEGAGILYEQYF.

The chain couples TRBV15 to TRBJ2-5; 10 positions match TRBD2. The assigned J gene may be wrong: the sequence end matches TRBJ2-7 better. The CDR3 is 16 amino acids. Looked up from germline, CDR1 is LNHNV and CDR2 is YYDKDF (reference sequence). Here the CDR3 DNA reads TGTGCCACCAGCAGAGGCCGACTAGCGGGTCCCTACGAGCAGTACTTC. It codes for CATSRGRLAGPYEQYF.

The gene calls are TRBV6-5 and TRBJ2-1; the match to TRBD1 covers 7 bases. CDR1 MNHEY and CDR2 SVGAGI come from the germline V gene. J gave up 8 bases and V 6 bases, and 7 bases lay outside the gene matches. The CDR3 sequence is 13 residues long. The CDR3 spells CASRPSTGDEQFF. As DNA, the CDR3 is TGTGCCAGCAGACCCTCTACAGGGGATGAGCAGTTCTTC.

J is TRBJ1-1 and V is TRBV7-9; D perhaps matches TRBD1 (5 bases). Trimming left V 1 base short and J 10 bases short, with 13 bases between. Germline assignment: CDR1 SEHNR and CDR2 FQNEAQ (reference sequence). This CDR3 is built from 13 residues. The CDR3: CASSLEGSGRAFF. The CDR3 nucleotides are TGTGCCAGCAGCTTAGAGGGGTCAGGGAGAGCTTTCTTT.

The gene calls are TRBV2 and TRBJ1-5, with D perhaps matching TRBD1 (6 bases). Germline CDR1 SNHLY, CDR2 FYNNEI. The V gene lost 9 bases and the J gene lost 1 base, with 19 bases spanning the gap. This CDR3 spans 16 amino acids. The CDR3 here is CASNAVQGPSNQPQHF. The DNA for the CDR3 is TGTGCCAGTAATGCGGTTCAGGGGCCAAGCAATCAGCCCCAGCATTTT. Filled out from reference TRBV2 and TRBJ1-5, the complete variable domain reads EPEVTQTPSHQVTQMGQEVILRCVPISNHLYFYWYRQILGQKVEFLVSFYNNEISEKSEIFDDQFSVERPDGSNFTLKIRSTKLEDSAMYFCASNAVQGPSNQPQHFGDGTRLSIL.